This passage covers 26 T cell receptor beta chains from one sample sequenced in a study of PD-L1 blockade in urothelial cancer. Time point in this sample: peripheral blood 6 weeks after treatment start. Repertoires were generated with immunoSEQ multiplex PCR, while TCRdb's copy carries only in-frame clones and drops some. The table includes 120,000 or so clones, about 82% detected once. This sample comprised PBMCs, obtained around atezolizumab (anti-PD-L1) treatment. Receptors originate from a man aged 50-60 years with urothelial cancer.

CDR3 nucleotide sequence: TGTGCCTGGAGCAGGACCGGGACTAGCGGAGGTGAGCAGTTCTTC. Its translation: CAWSRTGTSGGEQFF. The V gene is TRBV30, the J gene TRBJ2-1; TRBD2 aligns across 11 bases. Germline V gene sequence: CDR1 GTSNPN, CDR2 SVGIG (reference sequence). The CDR3 has 15 amino acids. Trimming removed 3 bases from V and 9 bases from J; junction bases left unmatched: 10. The full variable domain, with the rest looked up from reference TRBV30 and TRBJ2-1, is SQTIHQWPATLVQPVGSPLSLECTVEGTSNPNLYWYRQAAGRGLQLLFYSVGIGQISSEVPQNLSASRPQDRQFILSSKKLLLSDSGFYLCAWSRTGTSGGEQFFGPGTRLTVL.

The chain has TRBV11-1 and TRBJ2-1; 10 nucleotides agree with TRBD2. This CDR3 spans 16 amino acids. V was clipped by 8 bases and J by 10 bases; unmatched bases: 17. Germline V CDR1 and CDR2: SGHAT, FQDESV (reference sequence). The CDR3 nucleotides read TGTGCCAGCTCTAGCGGGGGTAACGCCATAACAATAGAGCAGTTCTTC. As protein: CASSSGGNAITIEQFF.

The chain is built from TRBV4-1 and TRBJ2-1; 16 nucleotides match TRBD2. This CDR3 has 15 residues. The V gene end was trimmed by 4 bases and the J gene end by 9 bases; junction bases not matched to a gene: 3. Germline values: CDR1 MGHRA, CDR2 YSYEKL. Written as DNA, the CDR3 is TGCGCCAGCAGCCCGGGGACTAGCGGGAGGGTTGAGCAGTTCTTC. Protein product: CASSPGTSGRVEQFF.

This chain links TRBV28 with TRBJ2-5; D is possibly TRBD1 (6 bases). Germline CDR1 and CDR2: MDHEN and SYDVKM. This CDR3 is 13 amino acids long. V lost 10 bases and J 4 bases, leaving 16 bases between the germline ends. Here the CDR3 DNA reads TGTGCCACCAGATGGTCAGGGGTAGAGACCCAGTACTTC. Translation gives CATRWSGVETQYF.

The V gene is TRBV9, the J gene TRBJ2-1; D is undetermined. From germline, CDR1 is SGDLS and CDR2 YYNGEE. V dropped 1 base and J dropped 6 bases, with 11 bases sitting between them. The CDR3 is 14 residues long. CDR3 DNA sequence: TGTGCCAGCAGCGTAACAAATCCCTCCAATGAGCAGTTCTTC. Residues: CASSVTNPSNEQFF. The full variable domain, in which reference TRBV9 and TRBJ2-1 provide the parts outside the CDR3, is DSGVTQTPKHLITATGQRVTLRCSPRSGDLSVYWYQQSLDQGLQFLIQYYNGEERAKGNILERFSAQQFPDLHSELNLSSLELGDSALYFCASSVTNPSNEQFFGPGTRLTVL.

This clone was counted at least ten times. CDR3 sequence (DNA): TGTGCCAGCAGCCCAAGGCAGACCGACGGAGGTGCCCAGTACTTC. Amino acid sequence: CASSPRQTDGGAQYF. The chain employs TRBV2 and TRBJ2-5, with D perhaps TRBD2 (5 bases). This CDR3 has 15 amino acids. Trimming stripped 6 bases from V and 9 bases from J, with 23 bases between. Looked up from germline, CDR1 is SNHLY and CDR2 is FYNNEI.

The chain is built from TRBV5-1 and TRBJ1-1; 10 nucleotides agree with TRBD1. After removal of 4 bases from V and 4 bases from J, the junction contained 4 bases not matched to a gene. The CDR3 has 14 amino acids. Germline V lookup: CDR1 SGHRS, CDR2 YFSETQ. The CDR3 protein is CASSETGGITEAFF. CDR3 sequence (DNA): TGCGCCAGCAGCGAGACAGGGGGCATCACTGAAGCTTTCTTT.

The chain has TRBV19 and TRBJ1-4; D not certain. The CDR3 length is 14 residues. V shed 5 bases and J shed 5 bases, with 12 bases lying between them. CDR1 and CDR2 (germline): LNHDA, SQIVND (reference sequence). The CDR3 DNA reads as TGTGCCAGTAGTTCCGCGGGGAAAAATGAAAAACTGTTTTTT. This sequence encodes CASSSAGKNEKLFF.

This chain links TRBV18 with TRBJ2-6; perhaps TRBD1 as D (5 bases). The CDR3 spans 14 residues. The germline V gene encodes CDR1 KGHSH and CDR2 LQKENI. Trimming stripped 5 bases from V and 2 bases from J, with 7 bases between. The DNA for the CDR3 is TGTGCCAGCTCAGCAGGGACTGGGGCCAACGTCCTGACTTTC. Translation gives CASSAGTGANVLTF.

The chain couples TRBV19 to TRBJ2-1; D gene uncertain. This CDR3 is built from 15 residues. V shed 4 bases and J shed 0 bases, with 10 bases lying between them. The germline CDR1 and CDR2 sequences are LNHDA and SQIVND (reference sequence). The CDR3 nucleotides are TGTGCCAGTAGTACGAGCGTCAGCTCCTACAATGAGCAGTTCTTC. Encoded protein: CASSTSVSSYNEQFF.

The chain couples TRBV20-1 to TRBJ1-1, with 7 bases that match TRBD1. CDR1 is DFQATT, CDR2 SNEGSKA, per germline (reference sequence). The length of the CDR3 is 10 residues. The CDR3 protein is CRGTVTEAFF. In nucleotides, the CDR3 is TGCCGGGGGACAGTCACTGAAGCTTTCTTT.

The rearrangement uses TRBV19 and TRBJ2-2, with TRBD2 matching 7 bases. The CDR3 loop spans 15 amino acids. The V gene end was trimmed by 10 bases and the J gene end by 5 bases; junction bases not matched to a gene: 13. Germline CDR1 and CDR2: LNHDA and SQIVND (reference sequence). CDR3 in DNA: TGTGCCACCACCCCACCTAGCGGTTGGACCGGGGAGCTGTTTTTT. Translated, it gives CATTPPSGWTGELFF.

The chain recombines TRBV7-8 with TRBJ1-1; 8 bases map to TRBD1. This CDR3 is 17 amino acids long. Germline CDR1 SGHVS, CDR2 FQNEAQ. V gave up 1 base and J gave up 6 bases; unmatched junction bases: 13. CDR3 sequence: CASSLVSGGWLRAEAFF. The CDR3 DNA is TGTGCCAGCAGCTTAGTTTCAGGGGGCTGGTTACGGGCTGAAGCTTTCTTT.

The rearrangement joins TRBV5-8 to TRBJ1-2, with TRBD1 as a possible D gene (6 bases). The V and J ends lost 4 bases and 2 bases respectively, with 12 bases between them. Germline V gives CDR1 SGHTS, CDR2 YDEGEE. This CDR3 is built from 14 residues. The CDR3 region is CASSLDRRNYGYTF. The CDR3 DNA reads TGTGCCAGCAGCCTTGACAGGCGAAACTATGGCTACACCTTC. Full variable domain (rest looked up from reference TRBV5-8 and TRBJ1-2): EAGVTQSPTHLIKTRGQQATLRCSPISGHTSVYWYQQALGLGLQFLLWYDEGEERNRGNFPPRFSGRQFPNYSSELNVNALELEDSALYLCASSLDRRNYGYTFGSGTRLTVV.

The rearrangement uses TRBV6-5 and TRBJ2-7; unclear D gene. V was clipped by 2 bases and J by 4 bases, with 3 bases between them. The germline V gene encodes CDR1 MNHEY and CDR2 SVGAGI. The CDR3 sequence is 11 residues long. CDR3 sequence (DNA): TGTGCCAGCAGTTACCTTTACGAGCAGTACTTC. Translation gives CASSYLYEQYF.

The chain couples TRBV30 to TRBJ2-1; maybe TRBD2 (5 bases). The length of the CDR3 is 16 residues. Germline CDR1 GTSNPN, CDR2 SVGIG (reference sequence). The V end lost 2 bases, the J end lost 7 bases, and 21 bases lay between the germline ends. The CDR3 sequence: CAWSPFGRAYSNEQFF. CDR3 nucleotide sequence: TGTGCCTGGAGTCCCTTTGGGCGGGCCTATTCGAATGAGCAGTTCTTC.

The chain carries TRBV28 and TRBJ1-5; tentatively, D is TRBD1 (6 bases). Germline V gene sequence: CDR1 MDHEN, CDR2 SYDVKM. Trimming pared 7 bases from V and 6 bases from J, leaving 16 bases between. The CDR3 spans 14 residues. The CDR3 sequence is CASMAWQGSQPQHF. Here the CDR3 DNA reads TGTGCCAGCATGGCGTGGCAGGGGAGTCAGCCCCAGCATTTT.

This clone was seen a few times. CDR3 in amino acids: CASSPGQATNEKLFF. CDR3 DNA sequence: TGTGCCAGCAGTCCCGGACAGGCAACTAATGAAAAACTGTTTTTT. The chain employs TRBV6-5 and TRBJ1-4, with TRBD1 identical over 7 bases. The V segment lost 5 bases and the J segment 0 bases; nucleotides outside the gene matches: 3. Germline-derived CDR1 and CDR2 are MNHEY and SVGAGI. The CDR3 contains 15 residues.

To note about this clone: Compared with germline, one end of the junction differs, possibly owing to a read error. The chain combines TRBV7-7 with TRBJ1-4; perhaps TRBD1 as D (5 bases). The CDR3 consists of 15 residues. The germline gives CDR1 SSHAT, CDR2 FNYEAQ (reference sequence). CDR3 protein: CASSRSQESNEKLFF. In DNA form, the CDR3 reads TGTGCTAGCAGCAGATCACAGGAGTCGAATGAAAAACTGTTTTTT.

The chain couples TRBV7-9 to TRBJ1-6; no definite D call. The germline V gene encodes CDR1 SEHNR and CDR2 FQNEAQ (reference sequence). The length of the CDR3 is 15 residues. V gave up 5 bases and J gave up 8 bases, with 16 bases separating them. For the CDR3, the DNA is TGTGCCAGCAGCGACGATCAGAAGACTTATTCACCCCTCCACTTT. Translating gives CASSDDQKTYSPLHF.

CDR3 region: CAWSAAAVTGPQHF. The CDR3 DNA is TGTGCCTGGAGTGCTGCGGCGGTGACTGGGCCCCAGCATTTT. The chain uses TRBV30 and TRBJ1-5, with D uncertain. V was clipped by 1 base and J by 9 bases, with 16 bases between them. CDR3 length: 14 amino acids. The germline gives CDR1 GTSNPN, CDR2 SVGIG (reference sequence).

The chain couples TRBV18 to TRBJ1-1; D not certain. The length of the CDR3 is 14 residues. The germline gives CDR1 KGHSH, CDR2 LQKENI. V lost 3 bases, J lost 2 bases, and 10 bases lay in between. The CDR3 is CASSPTEENTEAFF. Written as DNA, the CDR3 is TGTGCCAGCTCACCTACGGAGGAAAACACTGAAGCTTTCTTT.

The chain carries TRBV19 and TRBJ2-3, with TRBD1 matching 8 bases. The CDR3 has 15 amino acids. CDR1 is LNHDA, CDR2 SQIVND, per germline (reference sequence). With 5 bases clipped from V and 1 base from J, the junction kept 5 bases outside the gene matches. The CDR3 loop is CASSYGTGGTDTQYF. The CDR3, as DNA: TGTGCCAGTAGTTACGGGACAGGAGGCACAGATACGCAGTATTTT.

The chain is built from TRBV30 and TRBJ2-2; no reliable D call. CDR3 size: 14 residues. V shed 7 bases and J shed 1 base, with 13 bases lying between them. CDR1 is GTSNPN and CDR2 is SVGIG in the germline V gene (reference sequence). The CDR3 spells CASTRDKNTGELFF. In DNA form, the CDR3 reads TGTGCCTCAACACGAGACAAGAACACCGGGGAGCTGTTTTTT.

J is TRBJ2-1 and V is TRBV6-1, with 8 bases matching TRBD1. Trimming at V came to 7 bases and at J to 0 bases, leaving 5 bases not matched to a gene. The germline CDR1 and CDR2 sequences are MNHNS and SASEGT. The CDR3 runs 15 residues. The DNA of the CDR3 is TGTGCCAGCATACGGACAGGGAGCTCCTACAATGAGCAGTTCTTC. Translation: CASIRTGSSYNEQFF.

The CDR3 sequence is CASSDRSGYGYTF. The CDR3 nucleotides read TGTGCCAGCTCCGACAGGTCTGGCTATGGCTACACCTTC. The chain joins TRBV27 to TRBJ1-2, with a possible D match to TRBD1 (6 bases). CDR1 is MNHEY, CDR2 SMNVEV, per germline (reference sequence). This CDR3 comprises 13 residues. V was shortened by 8 bases and J by 4 bases, with 14 bases between the two germline ends.